Listed here is a single T cell receptor (beta chain). Its target is unknown. These data belong to a study of cytomegalovirus exposure and HLA in healthy donors. Study results and caveats: Some public TCRs appeared in many individuals, while most sequences were rare. Immune exposure information comprised only CMV serostatus. A later analysis associated 15,000 to 20,000 TCR beta sequences with HLA alleles at a 0.05 false discovery rate. A list of about 180 TCR beta chains associated with cytomegalovirus was given.

The CDR3 spans 11 residues. V shed 4 bases and J shed 3 bases, with 7 bases lying between them. Germline CDR1 reads DFQATT; CDR2 reads SNEGSKA (reference sequence). With 60 Vbeta and 13 Jbeta primers, the PCR was carried out. TCRdb's table, derived via immunoSEQ multiplex PCR, lists solely in-frame clones and lacks some. This sample has roughly 99,000 clones, with around 76% found just once. Sequenced material: PBMCs. The source of this sequence is a man between 18 and 35 years old in good health and CMV-seronegative. The chain recombines TRBV20-1 with TRBJ2-7; D gene ambiguous. The CDR3 bases are TGCAGTGCTACAACCAGCTACGAGCAGTACTTC. Protein sequence: CSATTSYEQYF.